The rows below give T cell receptor beta chains drawn from one sample of a study of blood T cell repertoires in COVID-19. The assay was immunoSEQ multiplex PCR, and TCRdb's table has in-frame clones only and misses some. The table has tens of thousands of clones, under 80% seen once. Material: peripheral blood. These receptors were collected from a human donor in a cohort sampled during active COVID-19. CDR3s include the opening cysteine and the closing phenylalanine or tryptophan. The order of the fields is J gene, clone size, V gene, D gene, CDR3 protein. The D gene is left open where the match is weak. Part of the rows lack a size; the others show once, few, many or a class for expanded clones.

>TRBJ1-4|once|TRBV5-6|TRBD1
CASSPGQGFANEKLFF
>TRBJ2-7|NA|TRBV29-1|NA
CSVAAGYSYEQYF
>TRBJ2-3|NA|TRBV5-5|NA
CASSRRGPTGTDTQYF
>TRBJ1-1|once|TRBV3-1/TRBV3-2|NA
CASKGLGYTEAFF
>TRBJ1-2|once|TRBV6-5|TRBD1
CASSLTGAGGYTF
>TRBJ1-2|NA|TRBV4-3|TRBD1
CASSPHYVTGGPYGYTF
>TRBJ1-1|NA|TRBV19|TRBD1
CAGDRGSTEAFF
>TRBJ2-5|NA|TRBV5-4|TRBD1
CASSLPDRGKETQYF
>TRBJ2-1|NA|TRBV20-1|TRBD2
CSASVAGGVNEQFF
>TRBJ2-7|NA|TRBV18|TRBD1
CASSPTQGAGEQYF
>TRBJ1-2|NA|TRBV6-5|TRBD1
CASKKPGQGNYGYTF